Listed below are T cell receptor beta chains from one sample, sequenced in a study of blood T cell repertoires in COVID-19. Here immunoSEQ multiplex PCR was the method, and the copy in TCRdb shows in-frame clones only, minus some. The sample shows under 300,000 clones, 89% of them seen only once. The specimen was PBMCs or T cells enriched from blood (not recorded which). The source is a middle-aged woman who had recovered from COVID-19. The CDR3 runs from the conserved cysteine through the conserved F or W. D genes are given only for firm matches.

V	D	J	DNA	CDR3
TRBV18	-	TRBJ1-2	TGTGCCAGCGTCGGGACAAGGGGAGATGGCTACACCTTC	CASVGTRGDGYTF
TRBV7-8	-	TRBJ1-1	TGTGCCAGCAGCGCCCTGGTCTTAGCGAACACTGAAGCTTTCTTT	CASSALVLANTEAFF
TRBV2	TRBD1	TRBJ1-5	TGTGCCAGCAGGTACCAAGGGGGCAACAATCAGCCCCAGCATTTT	CASRYQGGNNQPQHF
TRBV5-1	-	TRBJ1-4	TGCGCCAGCAGCCTTAGCTTGGGTAATGAAAAACTGTTTTTT	CASSLSLGNEKLFF
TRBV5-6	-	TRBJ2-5	TGTGCCAGCAGCCTGATGGTAGCGCGGCAAGAGACCCAGTACTTC	CASSLMVARQETQYF
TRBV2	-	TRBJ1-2	-	CASRINVGQGTHTF
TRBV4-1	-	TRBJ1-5	TGCGCCAGCAGCCCCTACCTCAATCAGCCCCAGCATTTT	CASSPYLNQPQHF
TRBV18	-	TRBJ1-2	TGTGCCAGCTCACCACGTACCGAGGCTACTAACTATGGCTACACCTTC	CASSPRTEATNYGYTF
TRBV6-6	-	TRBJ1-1	TGTGCCAGCAGTTACCAGGGTGAAGCTTTCTTT	CASSYQGEAFF
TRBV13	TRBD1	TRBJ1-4	TGTGCCAGCAGCTCGGACAGGAGGGATGAAAAACTGTTTTTT	CASSSDRRDEKLFF
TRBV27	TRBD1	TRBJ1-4	TGTGCCAGCAGTTTATCAGACTATGGGCGGACAGGGGTGAATGAAAAACTGTTTTTT	CASSLSDYGRTGVNEKLFF
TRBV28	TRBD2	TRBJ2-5	TGTGCCAGCAGTTTCTATAGACTAGCGGGGCAAGAGACCCAGTACTTC	CASSFYRLAGQETQYF
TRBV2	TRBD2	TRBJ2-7	TGTGCCAGCAGAGGACTAGCGGGAGTGAATGAGTACTTC	CASRGLAGVNEYF
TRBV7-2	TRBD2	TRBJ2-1	TGTGCCAGCAGCACCGGTCGGGGACTAGCCAAACCCGAATACAATGAGCAGTTCTTC	CASSTGRGLAKPEYNEQFF
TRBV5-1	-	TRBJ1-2	TGCGCCAGCAGCTTGGAAATCTCCGCGGATGGCTACACCTTC	CASSLEISADGYTF
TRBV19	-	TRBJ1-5	TGTGCCAGTAGTATAGGGGCAGGGGACCAGCCCCAGCATTTT	CASSIGAGDQPQHF
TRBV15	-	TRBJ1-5	TGTGCCACCAGCGGGCGGACAGCTAGCAATCAGCCCCAGCATTTT	CATSGRTASNQPQHF
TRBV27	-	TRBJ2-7	TGTGCCAGCAGCCGGTCGGGGGAGCAGTACTTC	CASSRSGEQYF
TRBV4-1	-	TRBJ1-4	TGCGCCAGCACTCAAGTTCAGCAGCCGGCTGGGCTTGGTGAAAAACTGTTTTTT	CASTQVQQPAGLGEKLFF
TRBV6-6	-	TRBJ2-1	TGTGCCAGCACCCCGAGCTCCTACAATGAGCAGTTCTTC	CASTPSSYNEQFF
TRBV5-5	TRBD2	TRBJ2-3	TGTGCCAGCAGCCTAGGTGGACTAGCGGGGACAGATACGCAGTATTTT	CASSLGGLAGTDTQYF
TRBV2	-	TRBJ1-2	TGTGCCAGCTTCAGGACAGACTTTAACTATGGCTACACCTTC	CASFRTDFNYGYTF
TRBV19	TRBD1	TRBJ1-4	TGTGCCAGTAGTATAGACGGGACAGGGTTGGCTAATGAAAAACTGTTTTTT	CASSIDGTGLANEKLFF
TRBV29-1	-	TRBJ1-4	TGCAGCGCCAGAGACGGGGTCGGCGGCGTAAATGAAAAACTGTTTTTT	CSARDGVGGVNEKLFF
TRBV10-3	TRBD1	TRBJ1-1	TGTGCCATCAGAGCGACAGGGGCTAACACTGAAGCTTTCTTT	CAIRATGANTEAFF
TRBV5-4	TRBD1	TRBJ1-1	TGTGCCAGCAGTCATGACAGGGCGACTGAAGCTTTCTTT	CASSHDRATEAFF
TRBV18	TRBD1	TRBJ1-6	TGTGCCAGCTCACCACGGGACAGTCATTCACCCCTCCACTTT	CASSPRDSHSPLHF
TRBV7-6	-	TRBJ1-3	TGTGCCAGCGGCACCTTTTCTGGAAACACCATATATTTT	CASGTFSGNTIYF
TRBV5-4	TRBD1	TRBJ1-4	TGTGCCAGCAGCTTGAGGTCAGGGGGAAATGAAAAACTGTTTTTT	CASSLRSGGNEKLFF
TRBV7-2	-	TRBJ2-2	TGTGCCAGCAGCGGCAGGGGCGACACCGGGGAGCTGTTTTTT	CASSGRGDTGELFF
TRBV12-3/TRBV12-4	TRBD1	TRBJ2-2	TGTGCCAGCAGTTTGACAGGGGGGGAGCTGTTTTTT	CASSLTGGELFF
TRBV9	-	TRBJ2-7	TGTGCCAGCAGCGGCCTCGGGGGAGCGCCGAGCTCCTACGAGCAGTACTTC	CASSGLGGAPSSYEQYF
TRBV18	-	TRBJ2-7	TGTGCCAGCTCACCACTGGGGAGACTGAACTCCTACGAGCAGTACTTC	CASSPLGRLNSYEQYF
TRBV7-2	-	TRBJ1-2	TGTGCCAGCAGCTTAGTAGTCCGACAGCTCACTAACTATGGCTACACCTTC	CASSLVVRQLTNYGYTF
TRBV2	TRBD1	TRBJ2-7	TGTGCCAGCAGGACAGGGGGTCATTCCTACGAGCAGTACTTC	CASRTGGHSYEQYF
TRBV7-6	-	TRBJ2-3	TGTGCCAGCAGCTCCCTGGGGGGTAGGGTCGATACGCAGTATTTT	CASSSLGGRVDTQYF
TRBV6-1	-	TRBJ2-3	TGTGCCAGCAGTGATCGTCAGGGACACACAGATACGCAGTATTTT	CASSDRQGHTDTQYF